This TCR beta chain stems from a study of breast tumors, draining lymph nodes, adjacent tissues. TCRdb redid the calling of the multiplex PCR reads with MiXCR, one entry per CDR3 protein. This sample yields more than 20,000 distinct CDR3 sequences, of which about 60% are seen a single time; approximately 14% belongs to the top ten. Study outcomes and limitations: Compared with basal-like, luminal-like tumors shared significantly more repertoire with nontumor tissue. Findings are consistent with lymph node origin and intratumoral expansion of most tumor T cells.

CDR1 and CDR2 from the germline V gene are SNHLY and FYNNEI. V dropped 6 bases and J dropped 5; count of bases not matched to a gene: 7. The CDR3 totals 14 residues. This clonotype has a count of ten or more. The antigen is not known. This receptor was identified in a female donor with breast cancer. Some clones in this sample may be carry-over from other donors' samples. The chain joins TRBV2 to TRBJ2-3; 8 bases agree with TRBD2. The sample comprised breast tumor tissue. The CDR3 loop reads CASRMGTRVDTQYF. In nucleotides, the CDR3 is TGTGCCAGCAGGATGGGGACTAGAGTAGATACGCAGTATTTT. The whole variable domain, remainder taken from reference TRBV2 and TRBJ2-3, is EPEVTQTPSHQVTQMGQEVILRCVPISNHLYFYWYRQILGQKVEFLVSFYNNEISEKSEIFDDQFSVERPDGSNFTLKIRSTKLEDSAMYFCASRMGTRVDTQYFGPGTRLTVL.